Listed here is a single T cell receptor (beta chain). V lost 0 bases to trimming and J lost 2 bases, with 12 bases between them. The CDR3 has 15 amino acids. Germline loops: CDR1 SGDLS, CDR2 YYNGEE. The data were taken from a study of cytomegalovirus exposure and HLA in healthy donors. PCR was performed using 60 Vbeta and 13 Jbeta primers. TCRdb's copy holds only in-frame clones and misses some; the assay was immunoSEQ multiplex PCR. Among around 160,000 clones listed, more than 60% were seen once. Sequenced material: PBMCs. This sequence was found in a male donor in good health and CMV-seronegative. The rearrangement joins TRBV9 to TRBJ2-7, with a possible D match to TRBD2 (6 bases). CDR3 in amino acids: CASSVAGVPTYEQYF. CDR3 nucleotides: TGTGCCAGCAGCGTAGCGGGGGTTCCCACCTACGAGCAGTACTTC.